This T cell receptor (beta chain) was profiled in a study of blood T cell repertoires in COVID-19. Across the whole study: Sources were T cells, B-cell-depleted T cells, or PBMCs; the material itself was cDNA or gDNA.

Source study methods: Amplification from reference gene primers served as the basis for estimated nucleated cell counts. The table came from immunoSEQ multiplex PCR; TCRdb's copy has only in-frame clones and leaves some out. From that table come the V and J calls and clone size; the DNA was used to work out D and trimming. In the table there are hundreds of thousands of clones, around 86% of which are singletons. CDR1 and CDR2 from the germline V gene are SEHNR and FQNEAQ (reference sequence). The CDR3 is 15 residues long. Trimming shortened V by 5 bases and J by 0 bases, and 14 bases separated the two germline ends.

The TCR originated in a woman younger than 45 with active or convalescent COVID-19. Sequences were obtained from peripheral blood. The V gene is TRBV7-9, the J gene TRBJ2-7, with D perhaps TRBD1 (6 bases). This CDR3 is CASSPDRQDSYEQYF. DNA for the CDR3: TGTGCCAGCAGCCCAGACCGACAGGACTCCTACGAGCAGTACTTC.